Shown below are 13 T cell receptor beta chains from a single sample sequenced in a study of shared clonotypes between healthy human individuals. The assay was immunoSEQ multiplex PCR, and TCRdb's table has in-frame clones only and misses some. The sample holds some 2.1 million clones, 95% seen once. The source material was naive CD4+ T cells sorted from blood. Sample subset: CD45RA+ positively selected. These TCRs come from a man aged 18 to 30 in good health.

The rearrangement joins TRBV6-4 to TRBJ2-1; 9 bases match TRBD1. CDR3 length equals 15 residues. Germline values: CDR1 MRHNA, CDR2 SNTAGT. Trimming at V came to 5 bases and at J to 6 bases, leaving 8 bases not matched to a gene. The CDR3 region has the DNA TGTGCCAGCAGTCGCGGTGACAGGGGGGGCAATGAGCAGTTCTTC. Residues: CASSRGDRGGNEQFF.

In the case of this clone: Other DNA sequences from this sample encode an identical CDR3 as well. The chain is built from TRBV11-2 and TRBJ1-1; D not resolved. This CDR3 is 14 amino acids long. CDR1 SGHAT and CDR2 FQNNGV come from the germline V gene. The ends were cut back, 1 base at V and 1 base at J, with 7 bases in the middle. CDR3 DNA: TGTGCCAGCAGCTTAGGGGGTGAGAACACTGAAGCTTTCTTT. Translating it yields CASSLGGENTEAFF.

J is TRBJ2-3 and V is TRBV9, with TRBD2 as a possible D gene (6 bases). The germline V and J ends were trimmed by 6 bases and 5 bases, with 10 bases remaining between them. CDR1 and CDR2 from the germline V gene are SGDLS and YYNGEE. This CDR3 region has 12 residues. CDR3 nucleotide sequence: TGTGCCAGCACGGACGGGGGAGATACGCAGTATTTT. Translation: CASTDGGDTQYF. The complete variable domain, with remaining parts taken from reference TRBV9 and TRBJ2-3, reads DSGVTQTPKHLITATGQRVTLRCSPRSGDLSVYWYQQSLDQGLQFLIQYYNGEERAKGNILERFSAQQFPDLHSELNLSSLELGDSALYFCASTDGGDTQYFGPGTRLTVL.

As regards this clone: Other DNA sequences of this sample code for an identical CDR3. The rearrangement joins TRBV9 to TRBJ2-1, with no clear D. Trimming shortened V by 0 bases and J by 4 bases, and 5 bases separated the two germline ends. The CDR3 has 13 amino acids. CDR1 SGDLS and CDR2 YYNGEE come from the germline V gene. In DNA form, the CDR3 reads TGTGCCAGCAGCGTAGGGTCGTACAATGAGCAGTTCTTC. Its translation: CASSVGSYNEQFF. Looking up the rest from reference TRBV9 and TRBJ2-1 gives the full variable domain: DSGVTQTPKHLITATGQRVTLRCSPRSGDLSVYWYQQSLDQGLQFLIQYYNGEERAKGNILERFSAQQFPDLHSELNLSSLELGDSALYFCASSVGSYNEQFFGPGTRLTVL.

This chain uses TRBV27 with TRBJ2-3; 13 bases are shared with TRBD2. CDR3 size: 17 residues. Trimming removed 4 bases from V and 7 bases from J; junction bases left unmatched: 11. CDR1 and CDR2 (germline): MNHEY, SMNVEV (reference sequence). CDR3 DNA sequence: TGTGCCAGCAGTTCGTCGACTAGCGGGAGGCCGTCGAATACGCAGTATTTT. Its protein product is CASSSSTSGRPSNTQYF.

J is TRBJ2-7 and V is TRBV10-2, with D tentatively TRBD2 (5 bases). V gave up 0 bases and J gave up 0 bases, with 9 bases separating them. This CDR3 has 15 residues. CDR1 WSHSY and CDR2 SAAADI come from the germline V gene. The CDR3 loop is CASSESTGSSYEQYF. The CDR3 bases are TGCGCCAGCAGTGAGTCTACGGGGAGCTCCTACGAGCAGTACTTC.

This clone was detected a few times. In nucleotides, the CDR3 is TGTGCCTGGATGGCGGGAAAAGCTTTCTTT. Its protein product is CAWMAGKAFF. The J gene is TRBJ1-1, the V gene TRBV30; no firm D call. Germline lookup yields CDR1 GTSNPN and CDR2 SVGIG (reference sequence). The CDR3 contains 10 residues. Trimming shortened V by 4 bases and J by 9 bases, and 9 bases separated the two germline ends.

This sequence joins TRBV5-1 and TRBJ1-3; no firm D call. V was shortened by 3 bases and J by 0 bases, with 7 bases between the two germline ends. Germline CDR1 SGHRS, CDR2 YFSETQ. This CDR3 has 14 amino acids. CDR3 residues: CASSYVGSGNTIYF. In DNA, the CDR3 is TGCGCCAGCAGCTACGTAGGCTCTGGAAACACCATATATTTT.

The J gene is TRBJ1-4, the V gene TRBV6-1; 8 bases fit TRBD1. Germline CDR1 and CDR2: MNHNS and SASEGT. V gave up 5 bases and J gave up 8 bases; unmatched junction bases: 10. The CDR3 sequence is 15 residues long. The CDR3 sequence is CASSPRQGAGEKLFF. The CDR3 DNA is TGTGCCAGCAGTCCCCGCCAGGGGGCGGGAGAAAAACTGTTTTTT.

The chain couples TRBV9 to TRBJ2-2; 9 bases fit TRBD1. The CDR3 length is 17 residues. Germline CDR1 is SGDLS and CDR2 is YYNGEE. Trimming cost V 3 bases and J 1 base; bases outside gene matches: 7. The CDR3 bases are TGTGCCAGCAGCGCTGGGATGGGACAGGGGAACACCGGGGAGCTGTTTTTT. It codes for CASSAGMGQGNTGELFF.

The CDR3 sequence: CASSSYKTSEAFF. As DNA, the CDR3 is TGTGCCAGCTCGTCCTATAAGACTTCAGAAGCTTTCTTT. The V gene is TRBV18, the J gene TRBJ1-1; D ambiguous. The length of the CDR3 is 13 residues. Per germline, CDR1 KGHSH and CDR2 LQKENI. The V and J ends lost 6 bases and 8 bases respectively, with 16 bases between them.

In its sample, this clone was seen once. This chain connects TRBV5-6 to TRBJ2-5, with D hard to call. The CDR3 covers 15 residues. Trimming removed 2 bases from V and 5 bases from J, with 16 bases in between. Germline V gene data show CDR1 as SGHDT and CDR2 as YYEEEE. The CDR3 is CASSFSLQLRETQYF. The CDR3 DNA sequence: TGTGCCAGCAGCTTTTCCCTTCAGTTGCGGGAGACCCAGTACTTC.

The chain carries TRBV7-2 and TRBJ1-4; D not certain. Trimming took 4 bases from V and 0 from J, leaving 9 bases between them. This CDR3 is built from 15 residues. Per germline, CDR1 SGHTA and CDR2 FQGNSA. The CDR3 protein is CASSSSGATNEKLFF. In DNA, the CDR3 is TGTGCCAGCAGCTCCTCGGGCGCAACTAATGAAAAACTGTTTTTT.